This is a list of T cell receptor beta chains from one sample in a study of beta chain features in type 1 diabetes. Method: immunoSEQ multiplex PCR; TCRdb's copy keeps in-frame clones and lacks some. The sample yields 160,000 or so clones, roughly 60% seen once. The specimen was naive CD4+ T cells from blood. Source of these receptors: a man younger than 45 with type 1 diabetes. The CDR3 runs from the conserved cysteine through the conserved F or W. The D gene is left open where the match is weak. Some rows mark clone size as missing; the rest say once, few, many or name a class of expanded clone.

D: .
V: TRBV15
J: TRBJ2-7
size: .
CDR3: CATSRELEGYEQYF
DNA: TGTGCCACCAGCAGAGAATTAGAAGGTTACGAGCAGTACTTC

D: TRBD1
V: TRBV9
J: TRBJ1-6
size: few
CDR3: CASSATGRNSPLHF
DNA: TGTGCCAGCAGCGCGACAGGGCGTAATTCACCCCTCCACTTT

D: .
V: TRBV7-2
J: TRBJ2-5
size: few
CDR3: CASSPGGGWETQYF
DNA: TGTGCCAGCAGCCCTGGAGGGGGATGGGAGACCCAGTACTTC

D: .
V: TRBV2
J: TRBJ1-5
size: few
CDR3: CASTEQGPGDQPQHF
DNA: TGTGCCAGCACCGAACAAGGGCCTGGCGATCAGCCCCAGCATTTT

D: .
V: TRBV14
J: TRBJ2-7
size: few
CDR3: CASSLYSNDEQYF
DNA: TGTGCCAGCAGCTTGTACAGCAATGACGAGCAGTACTTC

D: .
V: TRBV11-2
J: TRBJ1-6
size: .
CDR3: CASSLDLGSPLHF
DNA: TGTGCCAGCAGCTTAGATCTCGGCTCACCCCTCCACTTT

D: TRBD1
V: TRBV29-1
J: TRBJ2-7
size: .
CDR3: CSVEEDRGLNEQYF
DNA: TGCAGCGTTGAAGAGGACAGGGGATTGAACGAGCAGTACTTC

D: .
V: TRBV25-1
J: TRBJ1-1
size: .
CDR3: CASSPGRAEAFF
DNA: TGTGCCAGCAGTCCAGGGAGGGCTGAAGCTTTCTTT

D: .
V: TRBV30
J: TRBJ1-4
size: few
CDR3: CAWSLGHFEKLFF
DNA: TGTGCCTGGAGTCTCGGACATTTTGAAAAACTGTTTTTT

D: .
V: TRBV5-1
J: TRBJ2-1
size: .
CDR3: CASSLVAYNEQFF
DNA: TGCGCCAGCAGCTTGGTGGCATACAATGAGCAGTTCTTC

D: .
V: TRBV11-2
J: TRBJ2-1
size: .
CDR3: CASSLELLGNEQFF
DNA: TGTGCCAGCAGCTTAGAGCTTCTGGGCAATGAGCAGTTCTTC

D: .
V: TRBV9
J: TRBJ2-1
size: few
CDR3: CASSVAGIASEQFF
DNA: TGTGCCAGCAGCGTAGCTGGGATAGCCAGTGAGCAGTTCTTC

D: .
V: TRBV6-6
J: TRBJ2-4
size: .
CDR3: CASSYGLQTNIQYF
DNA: TGTGCCAGCAGTTACGGGCTTCAAACGAACATTCAGTACTTC

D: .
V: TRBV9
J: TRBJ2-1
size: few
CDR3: CASSVFRGNEQFF
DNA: TGTGCCAGCAGCGTCTTCAGGGGAAATGAGCAGTTCTTC

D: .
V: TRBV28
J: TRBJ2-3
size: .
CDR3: CASGSLVVVAAF
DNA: TGTGCCAGCGGGTCTTTAGTGGTAGTAGCGGCGTTT

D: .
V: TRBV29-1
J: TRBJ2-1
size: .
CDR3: CSADLGGRGNEQFF
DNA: TGCAGCGCTGACCTCGGGGGCCGGGGCAATGAGCAGTTCTTC

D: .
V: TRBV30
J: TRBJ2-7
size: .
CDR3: CAWSVTPYEQYF
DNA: TGTGCCTGGAGTGTGACCCCCTACGAGCAGTACTTC

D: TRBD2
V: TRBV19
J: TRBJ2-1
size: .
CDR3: CASSLQTSGVYNEQFF
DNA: TGTGCCAGTAGCCTACAGACTAGCGGGGTTTACAATGAGCAGTTCTTC

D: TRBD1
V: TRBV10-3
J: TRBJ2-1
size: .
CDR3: CAIRSTGAYNEQFF
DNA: TGTGCCATCAGGTCGACAGGGGCCTACAATGAGCAGTTCTTC

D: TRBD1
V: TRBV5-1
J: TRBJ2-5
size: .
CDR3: CASSLGRTGEETQYF
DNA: TGCGCCAGCAGCTTGGGCAGGACAGGGGAAGAGACCCAGTACTTC

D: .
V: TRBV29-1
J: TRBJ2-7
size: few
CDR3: CSVHLGYEQYF
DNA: TGCAGCGTTCACTTGGGATACGAGCAGTACTTC

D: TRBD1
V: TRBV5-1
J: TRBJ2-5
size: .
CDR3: CASSAGQGRETQYF
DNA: TGCGCCAGCAGTGCAGGACAGGGTCGGGAGACCCAGTACTTC

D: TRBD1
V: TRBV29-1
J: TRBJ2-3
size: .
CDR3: CSGRQGRIDTQYF
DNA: TGCAGCGGACGACAGGGGAGGATAGATACGCAGTATTTT

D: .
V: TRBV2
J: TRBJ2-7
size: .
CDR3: CASSSPPAGKQYF
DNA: TGTGCCAGCAGTTCGCCGCCTGCGGGGAAGCAGTACTTC

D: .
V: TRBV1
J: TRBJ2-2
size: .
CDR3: CTSSQANTGELFF
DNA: TGCACCAGCAGCCAAGCAAACACCGGGGAGCTGTTTTTT

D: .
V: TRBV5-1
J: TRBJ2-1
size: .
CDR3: CASSAGHWDEQFF
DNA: TGCGCCAGCAGCGCGGGACATTGGGATGAGCAGTTCTTC

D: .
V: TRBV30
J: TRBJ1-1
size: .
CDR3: CALTQGRIKNTEAFF
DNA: TGTGCTCTCACTCAAGGACGGATAAAGAACACTGAAGCTTTCTTT

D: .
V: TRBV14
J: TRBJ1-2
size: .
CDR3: CASSQVAGSNYGYTF
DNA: TGTGCCAGCAGCCAAGTCGCAGGGTCGAACTATGGCTACACCTTC

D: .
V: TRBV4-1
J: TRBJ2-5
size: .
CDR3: CASSQDRAPGETQYF
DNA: TGCGCCAGCAGCCAAGATCGGGCTCCTGGGGAGACCCAGTACTTC

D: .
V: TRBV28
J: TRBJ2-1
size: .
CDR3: CASRSDGEQFF
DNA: TGTGCCAGCAGGAGCGACGGTGAGCAGTTCTTC